Given below is one T cell receptor beta chain in context. The antigen remains unidentified. The CDR3 is 15 residues long. Trimming pared 4 bases from V and 2 bases from J, leaving 12 bases between. The germline gives CDR1 MGHDK, CDR2 SYGVNS. The data are from a study of beta chain features in type 1 diabetes. At the level of the study: The patient and healthy donor groups were comparable for age, gender and cell yields. Whole-study results and caveats: A moderate, significant TCRB CDR3 shortening appeared in type 1 diabetes across four CD4+ subsets.

Sort purity for all populations was recorded as exceeding 98%. Reverse transcription of all isolated RNA meant that expressed TCRB transcripts were sequenced. Read counts averaged roughly 3.5 million for samples of naive, central memory and regulatory T cells. Repertoires were generated with immunoSEQ multiplex PCR, while TCRdb's copy carries only in-frame clones and drops some. The sample includes 680,000 or so clones, about 14% of them seen just once. V usage is TRBV25-1 and J usage is TRBJ1-3, with a possible D match to TRBD1 (5 bases). This clonotype was obtained from a man between 18 and 35 years old in good health. The sequencing sample was made of naive CD4+ T cells from blood. The CDR3 DNA is TGTGCCAGCAGTGCCCCGGGGGGGACTGGAAACACCATATATTTT. Its translation: CASSAPGGTGNTIYF.